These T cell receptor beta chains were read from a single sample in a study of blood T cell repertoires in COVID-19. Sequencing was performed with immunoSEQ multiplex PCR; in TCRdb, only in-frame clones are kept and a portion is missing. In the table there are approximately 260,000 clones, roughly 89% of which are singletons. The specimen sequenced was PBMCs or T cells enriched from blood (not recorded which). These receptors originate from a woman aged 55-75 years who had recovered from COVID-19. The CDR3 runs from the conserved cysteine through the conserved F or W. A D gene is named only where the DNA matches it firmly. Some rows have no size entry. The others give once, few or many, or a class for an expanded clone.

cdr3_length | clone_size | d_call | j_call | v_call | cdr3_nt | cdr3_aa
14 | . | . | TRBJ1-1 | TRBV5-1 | TGCGCCAGCAGCTTGGGGCCTACGGGCACTGAAGCTTTCTTT | CASSLGPTGTEAFF
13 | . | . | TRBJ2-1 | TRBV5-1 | TGCGCCAGCAGCTTGGGACTACTCAATGAGCAGTTCTTC | CASSLGLLNEQFF
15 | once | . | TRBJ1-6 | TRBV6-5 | TGTGCCAGCAGTTCGTACGACAGCATTAATTCACCCCTCCACTTT | CASSSYDSINSPLHF
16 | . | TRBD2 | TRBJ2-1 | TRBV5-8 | TGTGCCAGCAGCTTAACAACTAGCGGGAGGTCGGATGAGCAGTTCTTC | CASSLTTSGRSDEQFF
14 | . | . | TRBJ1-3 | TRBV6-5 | TGTGCCAGCACAGACGGAGCCTCTGGAAACACCATATATTTT | CASTDGASGNTIYF
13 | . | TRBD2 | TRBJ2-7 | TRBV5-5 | TGTGCCAGCTTCGGGACTAACTCCTACGAGCAGTACTTC | CASFGTNSYEQYF
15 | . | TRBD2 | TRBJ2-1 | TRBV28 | TGTGCCAGCAGTTTCATTGTTAGCGGGAGTAATGAGCAGTTCTTC | CASSFIVSGSNEQFF
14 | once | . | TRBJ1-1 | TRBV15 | TGTGCCACCAGCAGAGATTGGGCAGCTGCTGAAGCTTTCTTT | CATSRDWAAAEAFF
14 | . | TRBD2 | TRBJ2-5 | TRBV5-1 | TGCGCCAGCAGCCAGGGACTAGCGAGTGAGACCCAGTACTTC | CASSQGLASETQYF
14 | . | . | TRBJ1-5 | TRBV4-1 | TGCGCCAGCAGCCAAGATCCAGGCCGATTACCCCAGCATTTT | CASSQDPGRLPQHF
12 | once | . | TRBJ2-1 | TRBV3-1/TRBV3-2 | TGTGCCAGCAGCCACAGTGGAGCCGAGCAGTTCTTC | CASSHSGAEQFF
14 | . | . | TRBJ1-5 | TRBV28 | TGTGCCAGCAGGACCCTGCCGGGGTATCAGCCCCAGCATTTT | CASRTLPGYQPQHF
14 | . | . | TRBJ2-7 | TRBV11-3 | TGTGCCAGCAGCTTACCCCAACAGTACTACGAGCAGTACTTC | CASSLPQQYYEQYF
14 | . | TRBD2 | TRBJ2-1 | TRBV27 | TGTGCCAGCAGTGCCGGGACTAGCGGGAGATGGCAGTTCTTC | CASSAGTSGRWQFF
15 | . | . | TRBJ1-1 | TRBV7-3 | TGTGCCAGCAGCTTAGATGTACAGATGAACACTGAAGCTTTCTTT | CASSLDVQMNTEAFF
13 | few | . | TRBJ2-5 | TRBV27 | TGTGCCACAAGTCGGGTTGTTCAAGAGACCCAGTACTTC | CATSRVVQETQYF
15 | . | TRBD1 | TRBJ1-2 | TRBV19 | TGTGCCAGTAGTATGACAGGGCGCACTAACTATGGCTACACCTTC | CASSMTGRTNYGYTF
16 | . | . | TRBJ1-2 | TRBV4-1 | TGCGCCAGCAGCCAAGATCGGGGGTATTCTAACTATGGCTACACCTTC | CASSQDRGYSNYGYTF
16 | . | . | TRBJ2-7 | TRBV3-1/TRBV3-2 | TGTGCCAGCACCAACAGGGGACGGGAGAGGACCTACGAGCAGTACTTC | CASTNRGRERTYEQYF
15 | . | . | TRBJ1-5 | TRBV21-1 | TGTGCCAGCAGCAAAGCGGTGGCAGGTGGACAGCCCCAGCATTTT | CASSKAVAGGQPQHF
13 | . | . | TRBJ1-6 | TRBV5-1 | TGCGCCAGCAGCTTGGACAGAAATTCACCCCTCCACTTT | CASSLDRNSPLHF
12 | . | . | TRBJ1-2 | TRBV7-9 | TGTGCCAGCAGCAGGGACGGGGAGGGCTACACCTTC | CASSRDGEGYTF
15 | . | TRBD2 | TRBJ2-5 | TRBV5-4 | TGTGCCAGCAGCTTGGTGGCGGGGGGGGAAGAGACCCAGTACTTC | CASSLVAGGEETQYF
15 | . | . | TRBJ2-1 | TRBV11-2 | TGTGCCAGCAGCTTATCGAGGGGGTCGTACAATGAGCAGTTCTTC | CASSLSRGSYNEQFF
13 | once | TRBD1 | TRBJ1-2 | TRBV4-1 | TGCGCCAGCAGCCAGGGGACAGCCTATGGCTACACCTTC | CASSQGTAYGYTF
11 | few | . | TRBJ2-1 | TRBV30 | TGTGCCTGGAGTGGGCGGAATGAGCAGTTCTTC | CAWSGRNEQFF
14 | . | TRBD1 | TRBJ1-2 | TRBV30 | TGTGCCTGGACAGGGACAGCTTCTAACTATGGCTACACCTTC | CAWTGTASNYGYTF
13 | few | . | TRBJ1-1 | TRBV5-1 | TGCGCCAGCAGCTTGGATACAGACACTGAAGCTTTCTTT | CASSLDTDTEAFF